These 30 T cell receptor beta chains share one sample of origin, sequenced in a study of blood T cell repertoires in COVID-19. Sequenced by immunoSEQ multiplex PCR; TCRdb stores in-frame clones only, minus some. The repertoire holds 150,000 or so clones, with approximately 80% as singletons. The sample consisted of peripheral blood. The receptors stem from a woman over 75 with acute or convalescent COVID-19.

The chain employs TRBV4-1 and TRBJ2-1; 10 bases line up with TRBD2. This CDR3 region has 17 residues. Germline V CDR1 and CDR2: MGHRA, YSYEKL. Unmatched junction bases numbered 3, after V lost 0 bases and J lost 1 base. CDR3 sequence: CASSQESAGGSYNEQFF. For the CDR3, the DNA is TGCGCCAGCAGCCAAGAATCAGCGGGAGGGTCCTACAATGAGCAGTTCTTC.

This clone was seen just once. The chain recombines TRBV14 with TRBJ2-7; D perhaps matches TRBD1 (6 bases). The germline V gene encodes CDR1 SGHDN and CDR2 FVKESK. The CDR3 is 15 residues long. Trimming cost V 1 base and J 3 bases, with 13 bases left between them. The DNA of the CDR3 is TGTGCCAGCAGCCAAGCACAGGGAGAGGACTACGAGCAGTACTTC. It codes for CASSQAQGEDYEQYF.

The chain uses TRBV7-8 and TRBJ2-7; TRBD2 agrees at 15 bases. The germline V gene encodes CDR1 SGHVS and CDR2 FQNEAQ. With V trimmed by 5 bases and J by 2 bases, 4 bases remained unmatched. This CDR3 is built from 16 residues. CDR3: CASSVGLAGGTYEQYF. The CDR3 DNA follows: TGTGCCAGCAGCGTGGGACTAGCGGGAGGCACCTACGAGCAGTACTTC.

DNA for the CDR3: TGTGCCAGCAGCCCCCCAGGGCCTCCCTACAATGAGCAGTTCTTC. Translating it yields CASSPPGPPYNEQFF. This chain uses TRBV11-3 with TRBJ2-1; possible D gene TRBD1, 5 bases. The CDR3 consists of 15 residues. The germline V and J ends were trimmed by 5 bases and 2 bases, with 13 bases remaining between them. Germline CDR1 SGHNT, CDR2 YENEEA.

The V call is TRBV7-2, the J call TRBJ2-6, with D perhaps matching TRBD2 (5 bases). The CDR3 is 18 residues long. V was pared by 1 base and J by 4 bases, with 17 bases between. Germline assignment: CDR1 SGHTA and CDR2 FQGNSA. CDR3 in DNA: TGTGCCAGCAGCTTAGGGGGTGGGAGCCGAGGAGGGGCCAACGTCCTGACTTTC. Amino acid sequence: CASSLGGGSRGGANVLTF.

The chain employs TRBV6-2 or TRBV6-3 and TRBJ2-7, with 7 positions matching TRBD2. V dropped 0 bases and J dropped 3; count of bases not matched to a gene: 2. Germline CDR1 is MNHEY and CDR2 is SVGEGT. This CDR3 is 14 amino acids long. The DNA of the CDR3 is TGTGCCAGCAGTTACTCCGGGGAGGGCTACGAGCAGTACTTC. Its protein product is CASSYSGEGYEQYF.

The chain has TRBV18 and TRBJ2-2; D is unresolved. CDR3 length equals 13 residues. Between the trimmed V and J ends, which lost 1 base and 3 bases, there was a span of 3 bases. Germline CDR1 reads KGHSH; CDR2 reads LQKENI. CDR3 sequence (DNA): TGTGCCAGCTCACCACTCGACACCGGGGAGCTGTTTTTT. This gives the protein CASSPLDTGELFF.

The J gene is TRBJ1-2, the V gene TRBV5-1, with TRBD1 matching over 7 bases. Unmatched junction bases numbered 16, after V lost 0 bases and J lost 11 bases. Germline CDR1 is SGHRS and CDR2 is YFSETQ. The CDR3 covers 16 residues. The CDR3 here is CASSLGRYRGTIVYTF. DNA for the CDR3: TGCGCCAGCAGCTTGGGGCGCTACAGGGGAACTATAGTTTACACCTTC.

In the case of this clone: Other DNA sequences from this sample encode an identical CDR3 as well. The rearrangement uses TRBV5-1 and TRBJ1-5; no clear D. The CDR3 covers 14 residues. The germline V gene encodes CDR1 SGHRS and CDR2 YFSETQ. The germline V and J ends were trimmed by 0 bases and 2 bases, with 6 bases remaining between them. The DNA of the CDR3 is TGCGCCAGCAGCTTGGGCGGCGGCAATCAGCCCCAGCATTTT. Protein sequence: CASSLGGGNQPQHF.

The V and J genes are TRBV20-1 and TRBJ1-2, with 8 nucleotides matching TRBD1. CDR1 is DFQATT and CDR2 is SNEGSKA in the germline V gene (reference sequence). The CDR3 is made up of 14 amino acids. V gave up 3 bases and J gave up 6 bases; unmatched junction bases: 9. CDR3 protein: CSASRQGRGDGYTF. The CDR3 DNA follows: TGCAGTGCTAGTCGACAGGGGCGAGGGGATGGCTACACCTTC.

This clone was found once. The chain combines TRBV15 with TRBJ1-2, with TRBD1 identical over 7 bases. With V trimmed by 5 bases and J by 4 bases, 7 bases remained unmatched. Germline V gene lookup returns CDR1 LNHNV and CDR2 YYDKDF (reference sequence). The CDR3 has 14 amino acids. The CDR3 DNA reads TGTGCCACCAGCCTCGGGACAGCCGGCTATGGCTACACCTTC. Translated, it gives CATSLGTAGYGYTF.

The chain is built from TRBV20-1 and TRBJ2-1; D ambiguous. The CDR3 runs to 11 residues. Germline V gene sequence: CDR1 DFQATT, CDR2 SNEGSKA (reference sequence). The V end was cut by 3 bases, the J end by 4 bases, with 4 bases between. The CDR3 region has the DNA TGCAGTGCTAGTTCTTACAATGAGCAGTTCTTC. It encodes CSASSYNEQFF.

This rearrangement joins TRBV3-1 (or the pseudogene TRBV3-2) to TRBJ2-1; 7 positions agree with TRBD2. V lost 2 bases to trimming and J lost 9 bases; unmatched junction nucleotides: 13. CDR1 and CDR2 (germline): LGHDT, YNNKEL (reference sequence). The CDR3 spans 16 residues. The CDR3 sequence: CASSQLPWEGRGEQFF. CDR3 DNA: TGTGCCAGCAGCCAACTACCCTGGGAGGGGAGGGGTGAGCAGTTCTTC.

This chain joins TRBV20-1 and TRBJ2-1, with TRBD2 matching 8 bases. This CDR3 is 14 amino acids long. J gave up 7 bases and V 3 bases, and 8 bases lay outside the gene matches. Germline V gene sequence: CDR1 DFQATT, CDR2 SNEGSKA (reference sequence). The CDR3 bases are TGCAGTGCTAGTACGGGAGGGGCGAGGAATGAGCAGTTCTTC. It yields the protein CSASTGGARNEQFF.

This clone was counted a single time. V is TRBV27 and J is TRBJ1-5; D is unresolved. This CDR3 region has 15 residues. Between the trimmed V and J ends, which lost 3 bases and 3 bases, there was a span of 12 bases. The germline CDR1 and CDR2 sequences are MNHEY and SMNVEV (reference sequence). In nucleotides, the CDR3 is TGTGCCAGCAGTTTTTGGCCCCGATACAATCAGCCCCAGCATTTT. Protein product: CASSFWPRYNQPQHF.

This clone occurred once. CDR3 residues: CASSYHSGGAYEQYF. The CDR3, as DNA: TGTGCCAGCAGTTACCATAGCGGGGGGGCATACGAGCAGTACTTC. This chain joins TRBV6-2 or TRBV6-3 and TRBJ2-7, with 11 positions matching TRBD2. With V trimmed by 2 bases and J by 4 bases, 4 bases remained unmatched. Germline loops: CDR1 MNHEY, CDR2 SVGEGT. The CDR3 is made up of 15 amino acids.

This clone has just one count. The chain uses TRBV10-2 and TRBJ2-1; possibly TRBD2 for D (6 bases). Between the trimmed V and J ends, which lost 5 bases and 7 bases, there was a span of 15 bases. Germline V lookup: CDR1 WSHSY, CDR2 SAAADI. CDR3 size: 14 residues. The CDR3 DNA follows: TGCGCCAGCAGTTTTTCGGGACTCCCAAATGAGCAGTTCTTC. Its protein product is CASSFSGLPNEQFF.

This clone was seen repeatedly, ten times or more. The chain employs TRBV6-2 or TRBV6-3 and TRBJ1-2; 9 nucleotides line up with TRBD1. J lost 8 bases, V lost 4 bases, and 11 bases had no gene match. The CDR3 is made up of 15 amino acids. Germline lookup yields CDR1 MNHEY and CDR2 SVGEGT. CDR3 DNA sequence: TGTGCCAGCAGTTCGCCCCGACAGGGGGAATTCGGCTACACCTTC. Encoded protein: CASSSPRQGEFGYTF.

The chain employs TRBV5-4 and TRBJ2-7; 8 bases fit TRBD1. This CDR3 has 14 residues. The junction had 4 bases not matched to a gene; V was cut back by 0 bases and J by 5 bases. The germline V gene has CDR1 SGHNT and CDR2 YYREEE (reference sequence). This CDR3 is CASSLGTGNNEQYF. CDR3 DNA sequence: TGTGCCAGCAGCTTGGGGACAGGGAATAACGAGCAGTACTTC.

The chain combines TRBV28 with TRBJ1-1; TRBD1 might be the D (6 bases). The CDR3 is 13 residues long. The germline CDR1 and CDR2 sequences are MDHEN and SYDVKM. Trimming cost V 6 bases and J 9 bases, with 17 bases left between them. The CDR3 is CASSLTGYPQAFF. Written as DNA, the CDR3 is TGTGCCAGCAGCCTAACAGGGTACCCTCAAGCTTTCTTT.

The chain recombines TRBV7-9 with TRBJ2-5; D possibly corresponds to TRBD2 (6 bases). The germline V and J ends were trimmed by 2 bases and 1 base, with 14 bases remaining between them. This CDR3 is built from 16 residues. Per germline, CDR1 SEHNR and CDR2 FQNEAQ (reference sequence). The CDR3 DNA reads as TGTGCCAGCAGCTTAACGGTGGAGGGAACCCAAGAGACCCAGTACTTC. This encodes CASSLTVEGTQETQYF.

This clone was seen just once. V usage is TRBV20-1 and J usage is TRBJ2-7, with unresolved D. The germline gives CDR1 DFQATT, CDR2 SNEGSKA (reference sequence). V was shortened by 3 bases and J by 5 bases, with 8 bases between the two germline ends. This CDR3 comprises 11 residues. The CDR3 DNA follows: TGCAGTGCTAGTGTGCAGGACGAGCAGTACTTC. The encoded protein is CSASVQDEQYF.

In nucleotides, the CDR3 is TGTGCCAGCAGGTACAGGGTGGGGACTGAAGCTTTCTTT. Protein: CASRYRVGTEAFF. This rearrangement joins TRBV12-3 or TRBV12-4 to TRBJ1-1, with D perhaps TRBD1 (6 bases). The CDR3 spans 13 residues. V lost 6 bases, J lost 5 bases, and 13 bases lay in between.

The chain has TRBV6-1 and TRBJ1-4, with D tentatively TRBD1 (5 bases). The V and J ends lost 3 bases and 3 bases respectively, with 23 bases between them. This CDR3 is built from 19 residues. Germline lookup yields CDR1 MNHNS and CDR2 SASEGT. CDR3 amino acids: CASSDMVSMGGWSNEKLFF. The CDR3 DNA is TGTGCCAGCAGTGATATGGTATCAATGGGGGGATGGTCTAATGAAAAACTGTTTTTT.

This clone was observed many times. The rearrangement joins TRBV27 to TRBJ2-2, with 10 positions matching TRBD1. This CDR3 spans 16 amino acids. CDR1 and CDR2 (germline): MNHEY, SMNVEV (reference sequence). J lost 1 base, V lost 6 bases, and 5 bases had no gene match. The CDR3 spells CASRPRTGGNTGELFF. The CDR3, as DNA: TGTGCCAGCAGGCCCCGGACAGGGGGGAACACCGGGGAGCTGTTTTTT.

J is TRBJ2-3 and V is TRBV7-9; unclear D gene. This CDR3 contains 13 residues. Trimming pared 8 bases from V and 4 bases from J, leaving 13 bases between. The germline CDR1 and CDR2 sequences are SEHNR and FQNEAQ (reference sequence). The CDR3 reads CASRVDTSDTQYF. The CDR3 nucleotides are TGTGCCAGCCGGGTAGATACTTCAGATACGCAGTATTTT.

The rearrangement joins TRBV6-6 to TRBJ1-5; 8 positions match TRBD1. The CDR3 covers 15 residues. V was clipped by 7 bases and J by 3 bases; unmatched bases: 8. CDR1 MNHNY and CDR2 SVGAGI come from the germline V gene (reference sequence). CDR3 amino acids: CASTADRANNQPQHF. The DNA of the CDR3 is TGTGCCAGCACCGCGGACAGGGCTAACAATCAGCCCCAGCATTTT.

The chain carries TRBV30 and TRBJ2-6; D call uncertain. This CDR3 is 14 amino acids long. Trimming removed 7 bases at V and 0 bases at J, with 10 bases between. Germline values: CDR1 GTSNPN, CDR2 SVGIG (reference sequence). CDR3 nucleotides: TGTGCCTCCAAACAGTTCTCTGGGGCCAACGTCCTGACTTTC. It is translated as CASKQFSGANVLTF.

This rearrangement joins TRBV6-2 or TRBV6-3 to TRBJ2-6, with D possibly being TRBD1 (5 bases). In germline, CDR1 is MNHEY, CDR2 SVGEGT. CDR3 length: 18 residues. Trimming shortened V by 6 bases and J by 0 bases, and 18 bases separated the two germline ends. The CDR3 here is CASRYNPDTDSGANVLTF. The CDR3 DNA reads as TGTGCCAGCAGATACAACCCGGACACTGACTCTGGGGCCAACGTCCTGACTTTC.

This rearrangement joins TRBV6-1 to TRBJ1-4; the match to TRBD1 covers 7 bases. The CDR3 is 14 residues long. Unmatched junction bases numbered 8, after V lost 3 bases and J lost 10 bases. Germline V gene sequence: CDR1 MNHNS, CDR2 SASEGT. The CDR3 DNA is TGTGCCAGCAGTGACACTCTTGACAGGGCAAAACTGTTTTTT. Protein: CASSDTLDRAKLFF.